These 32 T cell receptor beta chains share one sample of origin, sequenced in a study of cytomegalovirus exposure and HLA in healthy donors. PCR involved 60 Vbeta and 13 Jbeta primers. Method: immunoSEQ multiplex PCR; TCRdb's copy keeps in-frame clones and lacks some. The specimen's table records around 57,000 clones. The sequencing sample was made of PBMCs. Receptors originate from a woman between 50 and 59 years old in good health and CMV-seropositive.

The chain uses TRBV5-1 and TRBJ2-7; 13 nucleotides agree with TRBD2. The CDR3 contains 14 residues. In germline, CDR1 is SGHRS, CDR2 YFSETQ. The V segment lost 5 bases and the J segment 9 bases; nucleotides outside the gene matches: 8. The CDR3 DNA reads TGCGCCAGCAGAGCCGGGACTAGCGGGATTGGGCAGTACTTC. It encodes CASRAGTSGIGQYF.

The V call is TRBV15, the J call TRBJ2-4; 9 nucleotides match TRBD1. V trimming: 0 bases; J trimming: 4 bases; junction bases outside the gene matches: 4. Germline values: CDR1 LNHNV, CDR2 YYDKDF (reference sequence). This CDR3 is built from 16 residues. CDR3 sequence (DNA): TGTGCCACCAGCAGAGATCAAGGGACAGGGAAAAACATTCAGTACTTC. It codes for CATSRDQGTGKNIQYF.

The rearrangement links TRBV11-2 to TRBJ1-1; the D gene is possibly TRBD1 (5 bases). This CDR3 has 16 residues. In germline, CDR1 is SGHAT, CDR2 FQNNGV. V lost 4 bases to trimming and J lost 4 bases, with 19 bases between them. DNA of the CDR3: TGTGCCAGCAGCTCAAGACAGCCGGGTGGTTTCACTGAAGCTTTCTTT. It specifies CASSSRQPGGFTEAFF.

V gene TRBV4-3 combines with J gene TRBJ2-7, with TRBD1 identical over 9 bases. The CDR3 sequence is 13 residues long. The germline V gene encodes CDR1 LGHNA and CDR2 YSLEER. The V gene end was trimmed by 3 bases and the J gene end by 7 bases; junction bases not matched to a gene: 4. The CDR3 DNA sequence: TGCGCCAGCAGCCAGGGGACAGGGTGGGAGCAGTACTTC. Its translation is CASSQGTGWEQYF.

In DNA, the CDR3 is TGTGCCAGCAGTGAATTGTGGCAGGGGAACACTGAAGCTTTCTTT. Residues: CASSELWQGNTEAFF. The chain couples TRBV25-1 to TRBJ1-1; D perhaps matches TRBD1 (5 bases). The germline CDR1 and CDR2 sequences are MGHDK and SYGVNS. CDR3 size: 15 residues. Trimming cost V 1 base and J 1 base, with 10 bases left between them.

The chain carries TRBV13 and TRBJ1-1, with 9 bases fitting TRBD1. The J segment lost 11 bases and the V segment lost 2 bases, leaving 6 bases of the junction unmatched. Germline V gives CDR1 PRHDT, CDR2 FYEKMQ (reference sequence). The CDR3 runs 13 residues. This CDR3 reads CASSLQQGARAFF. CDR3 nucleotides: TGTGCCAGCAGCTTACAACAGGGGGCGCGTGCTTTCTTT.

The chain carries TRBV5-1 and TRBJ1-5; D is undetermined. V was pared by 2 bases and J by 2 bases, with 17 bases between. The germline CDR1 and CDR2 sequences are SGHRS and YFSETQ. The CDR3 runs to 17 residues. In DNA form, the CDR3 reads TGCGCCAGCAGCTTCCCCTCTCCAGACGGGGGCAATCAGCCCCAGCATTTT. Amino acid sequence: CASSFPSPDGGNQPQHF.

In DNA, the CDR3 is TGCGCCAGCAGCCAAGCGGGACTAGCGGGAGCCGAGCAGTACTTC. Its translation is CASSQAGLAGAEQYF. The V gene is TRBV4-1, the J gene TRBJ2-7; 14 nucleotides line up with TRBD2. V shed 1 base, J shed 6 bases, and the junction held 2 bases outside the gene matches. The CDR3 extends over 15 amino acids. Per the germline V gene, CDR1 is MGHRA and CDR2 is YSYEKL.

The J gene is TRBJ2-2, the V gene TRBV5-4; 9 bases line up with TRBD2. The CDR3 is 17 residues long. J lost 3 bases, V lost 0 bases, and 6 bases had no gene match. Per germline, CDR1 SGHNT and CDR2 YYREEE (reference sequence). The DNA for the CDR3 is TGTGCCAGCAGCTTGGAAGCGGGAGGCCTTTACACCGGGGAGCTGTTTTTT. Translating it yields CASSLEAGGLYTGELFF.

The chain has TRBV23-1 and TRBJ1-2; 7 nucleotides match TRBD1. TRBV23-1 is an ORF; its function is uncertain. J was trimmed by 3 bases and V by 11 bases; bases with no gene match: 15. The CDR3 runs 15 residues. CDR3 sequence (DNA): TGCGCCTGGAAGGAGGGGGCCAATCTTTACTATGGCTACACCTTC. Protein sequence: CAWKEGANLYYGYTF.

The CDR3: CASSLGHSPTGELFF. CDR3 coding DNA: TGCGCCAGCAGCTTGGGACACTCGCCGACCGGGGAGCTGTTTTTT. The chain is built from TRBV5-1 and TRBJ2-2; D unclear. The germline V and J ends were trimmed by 0 bases and 5 bases, with 11 bases remaining between them. Germline CDR1 reads SGHRS; CDR2 reads YFSETQ. The CDR3 is made up of 15 amino acids. The variable domain in full, with the rest retrieved from reference TRBV5-1 and TRBJ2-2, is KAGVTQTPRYLIKTRGQQVTLSCSPISGHRSVSWYQQTPGQGLQFLFEYFSETQRNKGNFPGRFSGRQFSNSRSEMNVSTLELGDSALYLCASSLGHSPTGELFFGEGSRLTVL.

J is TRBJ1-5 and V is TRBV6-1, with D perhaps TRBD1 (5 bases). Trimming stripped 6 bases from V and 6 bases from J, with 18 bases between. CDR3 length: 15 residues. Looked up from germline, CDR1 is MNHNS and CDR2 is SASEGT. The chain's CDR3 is CASSDQGLISQPQHF. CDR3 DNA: TGTGCCAGCAGCGATCAGGGTTTGATTAGTCAGCCCCAGCATTTT.

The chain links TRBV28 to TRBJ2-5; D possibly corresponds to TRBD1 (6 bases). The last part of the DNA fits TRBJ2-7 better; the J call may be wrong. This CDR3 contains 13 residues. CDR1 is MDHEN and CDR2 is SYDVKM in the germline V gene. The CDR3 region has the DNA TGTGCCAGCAGTTTTGGGACAATCGACGAGCAGTACTTC. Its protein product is CASSFGTIDEQYF.

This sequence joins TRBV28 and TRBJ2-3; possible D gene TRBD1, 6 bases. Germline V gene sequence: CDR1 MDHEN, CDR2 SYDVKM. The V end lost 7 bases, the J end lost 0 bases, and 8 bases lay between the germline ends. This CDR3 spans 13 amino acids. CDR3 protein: CASKGQSTDTQYF. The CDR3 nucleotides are TGTGCCAGCAAGGGACAAAGCACAGATACGCAGTATTTT.

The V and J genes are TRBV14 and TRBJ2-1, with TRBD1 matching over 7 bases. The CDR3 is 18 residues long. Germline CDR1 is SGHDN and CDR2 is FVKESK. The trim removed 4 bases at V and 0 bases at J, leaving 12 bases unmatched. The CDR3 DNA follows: TGTGCCAGCAGCCGAGGGGGCGCTAGGCTCAGCTCCTACAATGAGCAGTTCTTC. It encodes CASSRGGARLSSYNEQFF. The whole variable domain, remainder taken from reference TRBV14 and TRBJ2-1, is EAGVTQFPSHSVIEKGQTVTLRCDPISGHDNLYWYRRVMGKEIKFLLHFVKESKQDESGMPNNRFLAERTGGTYSTLKVQPAELEDSGVYFCASSRGGARLSSYNEQFFGPGTRLTVL.

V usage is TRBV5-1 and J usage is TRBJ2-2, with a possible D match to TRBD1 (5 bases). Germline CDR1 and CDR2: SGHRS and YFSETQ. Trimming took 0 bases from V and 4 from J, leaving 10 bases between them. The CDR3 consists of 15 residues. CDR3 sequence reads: CASSLGQQLTGELFF. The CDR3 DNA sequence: TGCGCCAGCAGCTTGGGACAGCAGCTCACCGGGGAGCTGTTTTTT.

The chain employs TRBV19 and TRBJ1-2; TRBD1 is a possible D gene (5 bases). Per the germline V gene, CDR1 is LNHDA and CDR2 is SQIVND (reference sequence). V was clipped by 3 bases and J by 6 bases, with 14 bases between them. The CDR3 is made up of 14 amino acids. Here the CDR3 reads CASSIRIVGDGYTF. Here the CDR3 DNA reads TGTGCCAGTAGTATCCGGATAGTAGGGGATGGCTACACCTTC.

The CDR3 bases are TGTGCCAGCAGTTTTGACAGGGGTTACGAGCAGTACTTC. Translation gives CASSFDRGYEQYF. The rearrangement uses TRBV28 and TRBJ2-7; 8 positions agree with TRBD1. V shed 3 bases and J 4 bases; nucleotides not matched to a gene: 2. From germline, CDR1 is MDHEN and CDR2 SYDVKM. The CDR3 consists of 13 residues.

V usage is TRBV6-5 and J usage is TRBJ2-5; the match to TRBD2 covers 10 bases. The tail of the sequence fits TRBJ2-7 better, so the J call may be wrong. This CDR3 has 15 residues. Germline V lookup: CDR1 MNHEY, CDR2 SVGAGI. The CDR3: CASSPIAGGPHEQYF. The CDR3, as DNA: TGTGCCAGCAGTCCCATAGCGGGGGGCCCTCACGAGCAGTACTTC.

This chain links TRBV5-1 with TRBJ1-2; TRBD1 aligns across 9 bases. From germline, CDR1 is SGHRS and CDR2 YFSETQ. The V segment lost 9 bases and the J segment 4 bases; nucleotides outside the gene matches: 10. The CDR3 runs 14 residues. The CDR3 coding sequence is TGCGCCACGAATTCCGGGACAGGGACCTATGGCTACACCTTC. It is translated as CATNSGTGTYGYTF.

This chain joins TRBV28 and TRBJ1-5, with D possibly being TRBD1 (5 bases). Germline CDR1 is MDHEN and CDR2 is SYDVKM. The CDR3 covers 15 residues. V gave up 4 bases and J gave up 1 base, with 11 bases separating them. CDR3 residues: CASSSSQGSNQPQHF. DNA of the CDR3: TGTGCCAGCAGTTCCTCCCAGGGAAGCAATCAGCCCCAGCATTTT.

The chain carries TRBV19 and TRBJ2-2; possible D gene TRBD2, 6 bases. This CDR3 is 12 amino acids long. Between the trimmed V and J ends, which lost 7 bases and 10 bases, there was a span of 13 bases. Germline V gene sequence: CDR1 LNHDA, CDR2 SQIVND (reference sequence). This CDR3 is CASMGLLEELFF. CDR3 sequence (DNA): TGTGCCAGTATGGGACTCCTTGAGGAGCTGTTTTTT.

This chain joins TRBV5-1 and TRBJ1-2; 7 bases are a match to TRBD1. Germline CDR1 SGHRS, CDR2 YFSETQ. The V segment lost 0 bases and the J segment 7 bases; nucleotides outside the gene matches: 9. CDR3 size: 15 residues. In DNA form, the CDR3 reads TGCGCCAGCAGCTTGGGAACGACAGGGTTTGGTGGCTACACCTTC. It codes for CASSLGTTGFGGYTF.

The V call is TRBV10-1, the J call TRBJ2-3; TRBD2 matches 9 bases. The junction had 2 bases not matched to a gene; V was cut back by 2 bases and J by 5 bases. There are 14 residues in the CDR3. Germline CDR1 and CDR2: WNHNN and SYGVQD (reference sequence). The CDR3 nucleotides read TGCGCCAGCAGTGAGCAGCGGGAGGTAGATACGCAGTATTTT. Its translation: CASSEQREVDTQYF.

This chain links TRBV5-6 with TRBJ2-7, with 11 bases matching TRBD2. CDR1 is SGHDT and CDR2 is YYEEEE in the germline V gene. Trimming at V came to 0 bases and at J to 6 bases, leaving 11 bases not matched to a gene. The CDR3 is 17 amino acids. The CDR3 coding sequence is TGTGCCAGCAGCTTGGGGGTGACTAGCGGGATCTATAGCGAGCAGTACTTC. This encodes CASSLGVTSGIYSEQYF. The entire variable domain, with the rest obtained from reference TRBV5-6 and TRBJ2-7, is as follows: DAGVTQSPTHLIKTRGQQVTLRCSPKSGHDTVSWYQQALGQGPQFIFQYYEEEERQRGNFPDRFSGHQFPNYSSELNVNALLLGDSALYLCASSLGVTSGIYSEQYFGPGTRLTVT.

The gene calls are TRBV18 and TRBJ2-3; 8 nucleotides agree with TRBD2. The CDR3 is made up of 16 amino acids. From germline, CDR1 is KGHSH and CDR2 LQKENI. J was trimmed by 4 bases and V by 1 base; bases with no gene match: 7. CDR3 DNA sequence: TGTGCCAGCTCACCACGGCGCGGGGGGCCAGCAGATACGCAGTATTTT. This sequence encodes CASSPRRGGPADTQYF.

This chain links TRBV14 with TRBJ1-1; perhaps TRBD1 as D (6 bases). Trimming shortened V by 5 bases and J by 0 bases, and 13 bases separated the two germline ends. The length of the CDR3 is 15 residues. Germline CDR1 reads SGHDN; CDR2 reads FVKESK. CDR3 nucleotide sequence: TGTGCCAGCAGCACACAGGGCCTAATGAACACTGAAGCTTTCTTT. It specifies CASSTQGLMNTEAFF.

The CDR3 sequence: CASRRAGGETQYF. As DNA, the CDR3 is TGTGCCAGCAGGAGGGCAGGGGGAGAGACCCAGTACTTC. The rearrangement links TRBV7-2 to TRBJ2-5; the match to TRBD1 covers 7 bases. Per the germline V gene, CDR1 is SGHTA and CDR2 is FQGNSA. V dropped 6 bases and J dropped 4; count of bases not matched to a gene: 5. The CDR3 has 13 residues.

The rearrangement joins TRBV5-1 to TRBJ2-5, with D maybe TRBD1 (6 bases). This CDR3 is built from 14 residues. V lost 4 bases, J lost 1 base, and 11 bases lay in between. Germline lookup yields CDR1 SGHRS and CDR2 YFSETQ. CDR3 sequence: CASSPNRVQETQYF. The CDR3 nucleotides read TGCGCCAGCAGCCCGAACAGGGTCCAAGAGACCCAGTACTTC.

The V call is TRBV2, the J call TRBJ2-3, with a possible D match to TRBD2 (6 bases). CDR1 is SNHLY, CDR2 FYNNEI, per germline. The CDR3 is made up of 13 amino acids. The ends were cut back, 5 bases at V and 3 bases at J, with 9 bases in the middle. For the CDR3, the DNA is TGTGCCAGCAGTCGGAGGGATACAGATACGCAGTATTTT. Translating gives CASSRRDTDTQYF. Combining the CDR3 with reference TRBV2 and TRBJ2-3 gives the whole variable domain EPEVTQTPSHQVTQMGQEVILRCVPISNHLYFYWYRQILGQKVEFLVSFYNNEISEKSEIFDDQFSVERPDGSNFTLKIRSTKLEDSAMYFCASSRRDTDTQYFGPGTRLTVL.

CDR3 nucleotides: TGTGCCAGCAGCTCGTCAAGCGGGGCCTTCTACGAGCAGTACTTC. This gives the protein CASSSSSGAFYEQYF. The V and J genes are TRBV5-4 and TRBJ2-7, with TRBD2 identical over 7 bases. Germline V gives CDR1 SGHNT, CDR2 YYREEE (reference sequence). With V trimmed by 3 bases and J by 3 bases, 9 bases remained unmatched. The CDR3 loop spans 15 amino acids.

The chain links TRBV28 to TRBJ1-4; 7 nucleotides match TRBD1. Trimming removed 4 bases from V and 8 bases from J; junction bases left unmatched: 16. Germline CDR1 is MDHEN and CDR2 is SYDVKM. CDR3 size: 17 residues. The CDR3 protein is CASSSYRDQGGGEKLFF. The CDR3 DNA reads TGTGCCAGCAGTTCCTACCGTGATCAGGGGGGAGGCGAAAAACTGTTTTTT.